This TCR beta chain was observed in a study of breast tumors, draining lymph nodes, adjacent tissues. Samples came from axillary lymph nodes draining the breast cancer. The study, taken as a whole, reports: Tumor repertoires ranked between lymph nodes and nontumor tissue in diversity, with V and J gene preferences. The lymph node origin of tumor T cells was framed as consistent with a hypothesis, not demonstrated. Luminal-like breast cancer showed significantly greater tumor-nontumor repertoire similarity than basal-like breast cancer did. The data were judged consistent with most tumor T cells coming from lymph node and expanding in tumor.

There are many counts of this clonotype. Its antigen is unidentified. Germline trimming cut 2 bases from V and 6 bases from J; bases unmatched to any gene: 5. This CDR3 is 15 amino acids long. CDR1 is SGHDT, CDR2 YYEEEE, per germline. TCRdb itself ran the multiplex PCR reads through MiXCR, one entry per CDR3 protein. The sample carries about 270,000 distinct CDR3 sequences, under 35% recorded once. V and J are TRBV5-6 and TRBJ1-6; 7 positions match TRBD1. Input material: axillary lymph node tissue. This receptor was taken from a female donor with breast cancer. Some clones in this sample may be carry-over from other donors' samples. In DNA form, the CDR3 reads TGTGCCAGCAGCTTAAGTAACAGGGGTAATTCACCCCTCCACTTT. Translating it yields CASSLSNRGNSPLHF.